This T cell receptor (beta chain) was retrieved from a study of CD8+CD57+ T cells in acquired aplastic anemia. The sequenced patients had an expansion of CD8+CD57+ cells seen by flow cytometry. The sample holds a few counts of this clonotype. Germline V gene lookup returns CDR1 SNHLY and CDR2 FYNNEI. The J segment lost 4 bases and the V segment lost 6 bases, leaving 3 bases of the junction unmatched. The CDR3 covers 13 residues. Genomic DNA constituted the template upon which TCR beta VDJ and CDR3 profiling was performed. TCRdb processed the reads anew with MiXCR; each CDR3 protein has one entry. This table holds about 220,000 distinct CDR3 sequences, roughly half found once.

This sequence joins TRBV2 and TRBJ1-1; 9 bases align to TRBD1. This TCR came from a human donor with aplastic anemia. Specimen: sorted CD4+, CD8+, or CD8+CD57+ T cells (not recorded which) from PBMCs. Written as DNA, the CDR3 is TGTGCCAGCAGCGACAGGGGGTTCACTGAAGCTTTCTTT. Translating it yields CASSDRGFTEAFF.